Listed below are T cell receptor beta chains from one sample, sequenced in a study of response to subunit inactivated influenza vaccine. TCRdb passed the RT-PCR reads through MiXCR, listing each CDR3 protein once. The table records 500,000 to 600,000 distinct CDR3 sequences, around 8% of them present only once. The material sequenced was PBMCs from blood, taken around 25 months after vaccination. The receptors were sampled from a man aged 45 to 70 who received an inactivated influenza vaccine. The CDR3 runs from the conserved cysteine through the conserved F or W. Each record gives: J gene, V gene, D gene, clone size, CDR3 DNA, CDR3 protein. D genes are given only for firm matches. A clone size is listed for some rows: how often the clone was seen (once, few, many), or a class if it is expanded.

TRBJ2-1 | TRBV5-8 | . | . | TGTGCCAGCAGCTTGTTGTCGGGAGTGGGCAATGAGCAGTTCTTC | CASSLLSGVGNEQFF
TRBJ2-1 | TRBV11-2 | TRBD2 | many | TGTGCCAGCAGCTTAGTTGGGCGGGGGGGATACAATGAGCAGTTCTTC | CASSLVGRGGYNEQFF
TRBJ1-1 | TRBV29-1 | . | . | TGCAGCGTTGTGAAGAACACTGAAGCTTTCTTT | CSVVKNTEAFF
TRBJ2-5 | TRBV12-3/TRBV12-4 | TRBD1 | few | TGTGCCAGCAGTTTAGCGGCGACAGGGGCCCCGAAGACCCAGTACTTC | CASSLAATGAPKTQYF
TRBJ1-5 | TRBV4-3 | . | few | TGCGCCAGCAGCCAAGATGAGGAGCCCAATCAGCCCCAGCATTTT | CASSQDEEPNQPQHF
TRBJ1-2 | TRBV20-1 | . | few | TGCAGTGCCGACGAAGCAAGCGGCCACTCTAACTATGGCTACACCTTC | CSADEASGHSNYGYTF
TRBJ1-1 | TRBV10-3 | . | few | TGTGCCATCAGTGGCAGGGGCGACACTGAAGCTTTCTTT | CAISGRGDTEAFF
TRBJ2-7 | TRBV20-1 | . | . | TGCAGTGTAGGCCTAAGCTCCTACGAGCAGTACTTC | CSVGLSSYEQYF
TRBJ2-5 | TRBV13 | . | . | TGTGCCAGCAGCTTAGCCGGGCGGGTGGGGCAAGAGACCCAGTACTTC | CASSLAGRVGQETQYF
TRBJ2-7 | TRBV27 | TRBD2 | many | TGTGCCAGCAGTTTACGGGCGGGAGGGGGGCAGTACTTC | CASSLRAGGGQYF
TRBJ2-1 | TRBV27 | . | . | TGTGCCAGCAGTTTACTAGGAGGCTATGAGCAGTTCTTC | CASSLLGGYEQFF
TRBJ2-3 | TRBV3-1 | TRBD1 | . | TGTGCCAGCAGCCGGACAGGGGGCTTTAGCACAGATACGCAGTATTTT | CASSRTGGFSTDTQYF
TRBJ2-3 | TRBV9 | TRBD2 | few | TGTGCCAGCAACCCTAGCGGGAATTGGGATACGCAGTATTTT | CASNPSGNWDTQYF
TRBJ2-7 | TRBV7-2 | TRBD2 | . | TGTGCCAGCAGCTGGTATAGCGGGAGCTCCTACGAGCAGTACTTC | CASSWYSGSSYEQYF
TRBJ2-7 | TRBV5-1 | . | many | TGCGCCAGCAGCTTGGACAGAGGTGAGCAGTACTTC | CASSLDRGEQYF
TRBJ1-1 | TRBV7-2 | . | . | TGTGCCAGCAGCTTAGATCGAGCTGGAGCTTTCTTT | CASSLDRAGAFF
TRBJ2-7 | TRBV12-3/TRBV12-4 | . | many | TGTGCCAGCGAAGAAGACGGCTACTCCTACGAGCAGTACTTC | CASEEDGYSYEQYF
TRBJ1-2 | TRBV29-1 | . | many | TGCAGCGTTGAGAATCAGGGCGGAGGCTACACCTTC | CSVENQGGGYTF